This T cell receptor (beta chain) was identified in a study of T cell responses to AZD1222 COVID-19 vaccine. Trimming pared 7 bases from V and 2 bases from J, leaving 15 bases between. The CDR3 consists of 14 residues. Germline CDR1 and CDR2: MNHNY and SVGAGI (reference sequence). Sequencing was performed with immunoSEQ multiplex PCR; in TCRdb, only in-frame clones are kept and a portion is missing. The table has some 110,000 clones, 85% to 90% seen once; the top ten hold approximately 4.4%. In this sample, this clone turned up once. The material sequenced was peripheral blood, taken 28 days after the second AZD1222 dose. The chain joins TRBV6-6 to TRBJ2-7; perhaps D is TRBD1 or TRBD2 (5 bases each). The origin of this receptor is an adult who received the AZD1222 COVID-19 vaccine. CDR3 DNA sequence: TGTGCCAGCACTTTTGGGGGATCTACCTACGAGCAGTACTTC. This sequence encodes CASTFGGSTYEQYF.